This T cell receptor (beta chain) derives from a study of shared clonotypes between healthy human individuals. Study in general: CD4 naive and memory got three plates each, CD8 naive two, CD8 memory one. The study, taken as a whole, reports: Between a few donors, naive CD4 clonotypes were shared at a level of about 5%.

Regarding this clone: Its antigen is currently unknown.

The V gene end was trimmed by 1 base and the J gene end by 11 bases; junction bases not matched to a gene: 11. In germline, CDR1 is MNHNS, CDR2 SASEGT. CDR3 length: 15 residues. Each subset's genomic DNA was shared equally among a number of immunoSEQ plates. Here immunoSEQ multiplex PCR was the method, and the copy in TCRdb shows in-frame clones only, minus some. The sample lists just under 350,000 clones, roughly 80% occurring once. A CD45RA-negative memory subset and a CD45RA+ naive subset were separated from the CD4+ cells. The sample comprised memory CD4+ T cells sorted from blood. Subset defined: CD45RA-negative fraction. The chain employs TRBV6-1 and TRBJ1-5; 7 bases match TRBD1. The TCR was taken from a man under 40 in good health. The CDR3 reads CASSEDRTGTLAQHF. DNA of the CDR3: TGTGCCAGCAGTGAAGACCGGACAGGAACCTTAGCCCAGCATTTT.